This entry is about one TCR beta chain. Its specificity is not known. The data belong to a study of cytomegalovirus exposure and HLA in healthy donors. General study findings and limits: Another analysis was done later, and it associated roughly 15,000 TCR beta sequences with HLA alleles at 0.05 false discovery rate. A later analysis reported that several of the most significant clusters appeared to be linked to common viral pathogens, among them Epstein-Barr virus.

Germline loops: CDR1 SGHDT, CDR2 YYEEEE. The CDR3 consists of 17 residues. Trimming took 4 bases from V and 3 from J; bases not matched to a gene: 5. PCR was performed using 60 Vbeta and 13 Jbeta primers. The assay was immunoSEQ multiplex PCR, and TCRdb's table has in-frame clones only and misses some. The repertoire holds some 180,000 clones, with 70% to 85% as singletons. The receptor was isolated from a man between 18 and 35 years old in good health and CMV-seronegative. The chain links TRBV5-6 to TRBJ2-2, with TRBD2 identical over 14 bases. Sequenced: PBMCs. The CDR3 reads CASSPGLAGDDTGELFF. For the CDR3, the DNA is TGTGCCAGCAGCCCGGGACTAGCGGGAGATGACACCGGGGAGCTGTTTTTT.